These 9 T cell receptor beta chains were all obtained from the same sample, sequenced in a study of beta chain features in type 1 diabetes. Isolated RNA was reverse transcribed in full, so expressed TCRB transcripts were sequenced. Measured with immunoSEQ multiplex PCR; TCRdb has only the in-frame clones, and not every one. The data contain some 99,000 clones, roughly 40% of them singletons. Sequencing was carried out using stem cell memory CD4+ T cells from blood. The origin of the receptors is a young woman in good health.

V and J are TRBV18 and TRBJ2-2, with TRBD1 as a possible D gene (6 bases). The CDR3 extends over 18 amino acids. Trimming cost V 4 bases and J 6 bases, with 24 bases left between them. Germline assignment: CDR1 KGHSH and CDR2 LQKENI. As DNA, the CDR3 is TGTGCCAGCTCACATAACTCCGGTTACAGGGAATCAGCCGGGGAGCTGTTTTTT. As protein: CASSHNSGYRESAGELFF.

This clone was counted between two and nine times. The CDR3 DNA reads as TGTGCCAGCACCTCCTGGACTAGCGGGAGGAACATTCAGTACTTC. This sequence encodes CASTSWTSGRNIQYF. The genes are TRBV28 and TRBJ2-4; the match to TRBD2 covers 14 bases. After removal of 7 bases from V and 7 bases from J, the junction contained 6 bases not matched to a gene. The CDR3 sequence is 15 residues long. Germline V gives CDR1 MDHEN, CDR2 SYDVKM.

CDR3 bases: TGTGCCAGCAGTTTATCACACGGGCTGGGGCGAGAGACCCAGTACTTC. Protein: CASSLSHGLGRETQYF. The chain uses TRBV27 and TRBJ2-5; tentative D call: TRBD1 (5 bases). V lost 0 bases to trimming and J lost 4 bases, with 15 bases between them. The germline gives CDR1 MNHEY, CDR2 SMNVEV (reference sequence). The CDR3 spans 16 residues.

The V call is TRBV14, the J call TRBJ2-5; 8 bases fit TRBD1. The CDR3 covers 14 residues. V shed 4 bases, J shed 5 bases, and the junction held 6 bases outside the gene matches. Germline lookup yields CDR1 SGHDN and CDR2 FVKESK. CDR3 nucleotide sequence: TGTGCCAGCAGCCGGCCAGGGGGCGCGGAGACCCAGTACTTC. Protein sequence: CASSRPGGAETQYF.

In DNA form, the CDR3 reads TGTGCCAGCAGCTTAGGGGGGCTGGGGGCCCACGAGCAGTACTTC. Amino acid sequence: CASSLGGLGAHEQYF. The chain carries TRBV11-2 and TRBJ2-7; D might be TRBD1 (6 bases). Germline loops: CDR1 SGHAT, CDR2 FQNNGV. V lost 1 base and J lost 5, with 15 bases in between. The CDR3 length is 15 residues.

The sample holds a few counts of this clone. The CDR3 DNA is TGCGCCAGCAGCTTGGGAGGGAATATGAACACTGAAGCTTTCTTT. It translates to CASSLGGNMNTEAFF. The chain carries TRBV5-1 and TRBJ1-1; D call uncertain. Germline CDR1 reads SGHRS; CDR2 reads YFSETQ. This CDR3 has 15 residues. Deletions cut 0 bases from V and 0 bases from J, with 9 bases between.

This clone was picked up a small number of times. V and J are TRBV7-9 and TRBJ2-1, with 12 nucleotides matching TRBD2. Germline CDR1 is SEHNR and CDR2 is FQNEAQ (reference sequence). V dropped 3 bases and J dropped 7; count of bases not matched to a gene: 10. The length of the CDR3 is 17 residues. The CDR3 protein is CASSFVWLAGGPNEQFF. Here the CDR3 DNA reads TGTGCCAGCAGCTTTGTTTGGCTAGCGGGAGGGCCGAATGAGCAGTTCTTC.

The CDR3 loop reads CASSHAGTGSSGNTIYF. The CDR3 region has the DNA TGCGCCAGCAGCCACGCCGGGACAGGTAGCTCTGGAAACACCATATATTTT. V gene TRBV4-3 combines with J gene TRBJ1-3; TRBD1 aligns across 8 bases. The CDR3 loop spans 17 amino acids. Germline loops: CDR1 LGHNA, CDR2 YSLEER. Trimming removed 3 bases from V and 0 bases from J; junction bases left unmatched: 7.

This clone was picked up a small number of times. This chain links TRBV5-1 with TRBJ2-3, with 12 bases matching TRBD2. Germline loops: CDR1 SGHRS, CDR2 YFSETQ. V lost 4 bases, J lost 6 bases, and 12 bases stayed unmatched. The CDR3 has 17 amino acids. The CDR3 DNA reads as TGCGCCAGCAGCAAAGGGCGACTAGCGGGAGAACCTGATACGCAGTATTTT. It specifies CASSKGRLAGEPDTQYF.